The entry below describes one T cell receptor beta chain. Its cognate antigen is unknown. Assay: immunoSEQ multiplex PCR; the TCRdb copy retains only in-frame clones and omits some. The sample includes just under 65,000 clones, 84% seen only once; the top ten take over 7.5%. The germline CDR1 and CDR2 sequences are SGHDT and YYEEEE. The CDR3 sequence is 13 residues long. V dropped 3 bases and J dropped 7; count of bases not matched to a gene: 7. The data belong to a study of OX40 agonist ivuxolimab in advanced cancers. Study-wide background: Ivuxolimab doses were 0.01, 0.1, 0.3, 1.5, 3 or 10 mg/kg every 2 weeks. Patients in dose escalation had liver, melanoma, kidney or head and neck cancers. Notes on the study in general: Some nonresponders likewise displayed low normalized T-cell clonal expansion. Researchers did not establish what antigens the expanded peripheral T cells target.

The chain uses TRBV5-6 and TRBJ2-7, with 7 bases fitting TRBD1. The source is an adult with an advanced solid tumor such as melanoma, head and neck, liver or kidney cancer. This material consisted of CD4+ or CD8+ T cells sorted from blood, taken in a trial of the OX40 agonist ivuxolimab. CDR3 amino acids: CASSSTGKGEQYF. The CDR3 DNA follows: TGTGCCAGCAGCTCGACAGGGAAGGGGGAGCAGTACTTC. Drawing the rest from reference TRBV5-6 and TRBJ2-7, the complete variable domain is DAGVTQSPTHLIKTRGQQVTLRCSPKSGHDTVSWYQQALGQGPQFIFQYYEEEERQRGNFPDRFSGHQFPNYSSELNVNALLLGDSALYLCASSSTGKGEQYFGPGTRLTVT.